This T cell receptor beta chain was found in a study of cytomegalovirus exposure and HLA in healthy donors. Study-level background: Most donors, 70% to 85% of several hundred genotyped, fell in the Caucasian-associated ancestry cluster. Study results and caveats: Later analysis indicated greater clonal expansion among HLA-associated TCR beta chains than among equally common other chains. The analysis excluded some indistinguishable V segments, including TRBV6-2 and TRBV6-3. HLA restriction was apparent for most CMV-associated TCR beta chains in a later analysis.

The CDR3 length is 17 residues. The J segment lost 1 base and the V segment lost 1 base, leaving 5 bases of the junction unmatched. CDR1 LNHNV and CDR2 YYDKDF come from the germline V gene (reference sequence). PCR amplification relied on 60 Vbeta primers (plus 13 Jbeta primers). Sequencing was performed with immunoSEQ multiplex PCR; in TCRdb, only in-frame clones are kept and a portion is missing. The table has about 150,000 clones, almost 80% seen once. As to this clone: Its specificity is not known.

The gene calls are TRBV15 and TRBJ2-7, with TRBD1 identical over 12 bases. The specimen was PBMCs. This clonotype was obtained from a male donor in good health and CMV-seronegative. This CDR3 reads CATSRGDRGRGSYEQYF. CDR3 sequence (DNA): TGTGCCACCAGCAGAGGGGACAGGGGGCGGGGGTCCTACGAGCAGTACTTC.